Below, 32 T cell receptor beta chains from the same sample are listed, as sequenced in a study of CD8+ T cells in alopecia areata. Sequencing templates came from extracted RNA that was reverse transcribed into cDNA. Produced via immunoSEQ multiplex PCR; TCRdb's table is partial and in-frame only. Of nearly 110,000 clones listed, roughly 89% are singletons. Documented treatment: oral pan-JAK inhibitor, 5-10 mg twice daily. The sample in question was CD8+ T cells sorted from blood, obtained at week 24, from a patient treated with tofacitinib. Receptors were obtained from a human donor with alopecia areata.

The V call is TRBV29-1, the J call TRBJ2-5; TRBD2 is a possible D gene (6 bases). Trimming removed 3 bases at V and 4 bases at J, with 9 bases between. CDR1 and CDR2 from the germline V gene are SQVTM and ANQGSEA. This CDR3 comprises 12 residues. The DNA for the CDR3 is TGCAGCGTTGATGTGGGGGGAGAGACCCAGTACTTC. It codes for CSVDVGGETQYF. The full variable domain, its missing parts supplied by reference TRBV29-1 and TRBJ2-5, is SAVISQKPSRDICQRGTSLTIQCQVDSQVTMMFWYRQQPGQSLTLIATANQGSEATYESGFVIDKFPISRPNLTFSTLTVSNMSPEDSSIYLCSVDVGGETQYFGPGTRLLVL.

V usage is TRBV7-9 and J usage is TRBJ2-7; no definite D call. The CDR3 length is 15 residues. Germline values: CDR1 SEHNR, CDR2 FQNEAQ (reference sequence). The V end lost 1 base, the J end lost 4 bases, and 14 bases lay between the germline ends. CDR3 loop: CASSLEGSLTYEQYF. CDR3 bases: TGTGCCAGCAGCTTAGAGGGCAGTCTAACGTACGAGCAGTACTTC.

The rearrangement joins TRBV7-9 to TRBJ1-5; 7 nucleotides agree with TRBD1. V shed 2 bases and J 7 bases; nucleotides not matched to a gene: 8. The V gene's germline CDR1 is SEHNR and CDR2 FQNEAQ (reference sequence). CDR3 length equals 15 residues. CDR3 sequence: CASSLSDREGQPQHF. As DNA, the CDR3 is TGTGCCAGCAGCTTATCCGACAGGGAAGGACAGCCCCAGCATTTT.

The rearrangement links TRBV18 to TRBJ2-1; 9 nucleotides align to TRBD2. The CDR3 runs to 16 residues. CDR1 KGHSH and CDR2 LQKENI come from the germline V gene. V trimming: 3 bases; J trimming: 8 bases; junction bases outside the gene matches: 11. Here the CDR3 reads CASSPIPGLARDEQFF. CDR3 DNA: TGTGCCAGCTCACCTATTCCGGGACTAGCACGCGATGAGCAGTTCTTC.

V is TRBV19 and J is TRBJ2-3; 7 bases line up with TRBD1. In germline, CDR1 is LNHDA, CDR2 SQIVND (reference sequence). The CDR3 covers 15 residues. J was trimmed by 2 bases and V by 4 bases; bases with no gene match: 6. The CDR3 reads CASSTTGAFTDTQYF. The CDR3 DNA is TGTGCCAGTAGTACCACAGGGGCCTTCACAGATACGCAGTATTTT.

The gene calls are TRBV5-4 and TRBJ2-7, with D possibly being TRBD2 (5 bases). The CDR3 sequence is 16 residues long. Between the trimmed V and J ends, which lost 1 base and 8 bases, there was a span of 22 bases. Germline values: CDR1 SGHNT, CDR2 YYREEE (reference sequence). CDR3 sequence reads: CASSLHPREALFQQYF. In DNA, the CDR3 is TGTGCCAGCAGCTTGCATCCCCGGGAAGCCCTCTTTCAGCAGTACTTC. Using reference TRBV5-4 and TRBJ2-7 for the parts outside the CDR3, the full variable domain is ETGVTQSPTHLIKTRGQQVTLRCSSQSGHNTVSWYQQALGQGPQFIFQYYREEENGRGNFPPRFSGLQFPNYSSELNVNALELDDSALYLCASSLHPREALFQQYFGPGTRLTVT.

This clone was detected once. This chain uses TRBV4-1 with TRBJ2-2, with D perhaps given as TRBD1 or TRBD2 (5 bases each). CDR1 and CDR2 (germline): MGHRA, YSYEKL. Trimming took 4 bases from V and 4 from J, leaving 10 bases between them. There are 14 residues in the CDR3. The CDR3 DNA reads TGCGCCAGCAGCCGAGCTGGGGGCACCGGGGAGCTGTTTTTT. This sequence encodes CASSRAGGTGELFF.

The sample holds a few counts of this clone. CDR3 protein: CATALSGAGGETQYF. In DNA, the CDR3 is TGTGCCACCGCCCTTTCGGGGGCCGGGGGGGAGACCCAGTACTTC. V and J are TRBV13 and TRBJ2-5; D might be TRBD2 (7 bases). The V and J ends lost 10 bases and 5 bases respectively, with 23 bases between them. This CDR3 spans 15 amino acids. CDR1 is PRHDT and CDR2 is FYEKMQ in the germline V gene (reference sequence). The whole variable domain, filled in from reference TRBV13 and TRBJ2-5, reads AAGVIQSPRHLIKEKRETATLKCYPIPRHDTVYWYQQGPGQDPQFLISFYEKMQSDKGSIPDRFSAQQFSDYHSELNMSSLELGDSALYFCATALSGAGGETQYFGPGTRLLVL.

The chain is built from TRBV13 and TRBJ1-1; D uncertain. V lost 1 base to trimming and J lost 6 bases, with 9 bases between them. This CDR3 is 13 amino acids long. Looked up from germline, CDR1 is PRHDT and CDR2 is FYEKMQ (reference sequence). The CDR3: CASSLAVEAEAFF. For the CDR3, the DNA is TGTGCCAGCAGCTTAGCGGTCGAGGCTGAAGCTTTCTTT.

This chain connects TRBV7-2 to TRBJ1-1; D is possibly TRBD1 (6 bases). V was clipped by 0 bases and J by 4 bases, with 12 bases between them. CDR1 is SGHTA and CDR2 is FQGNSA in the germline V gene. The CDR3 has 15 amino acids. CDR3 amino acids: CASSLASGGGTEAFF. Here the CDR3 DNA reads TGTGCCAGCAGCTTAGCGAGTGGGGGCGGCACTGAAGCTTTCTTT.

This clone is a singleton in its sample. The V call is TRBV25-1, the J call TRBJ2-2; 7 bases align to TRBD1. The CDR3 is 16 amino acids. J gave up 1 base and V 5 bases, and 7 bases lay outside the gene matches. Germline V gene sequence: CDR1 MGHDK, CDR2 SYGVNS. CDR3: CASSFSRGRNTGELFF. CDR3 DNA sequence: TGTGCCAGCAGTTTCTCGAGGGGGCGGAACACCGGGGAGCTGTTTTTT.

This clone was counted a single time. The CDR3, as DNA: TGCGCCAGCAGCCAAGAGCACCTAGCGGGGGAGCACAATGAGCAGTTCTTC. Residues: CASSQEHLAGEHNEQFF. This rearrangement joins TRBV4-3 to TRBJ2-1; TRBD2 matches at 10 bases. The germline V gene has CDR1 LGHNA and CDR2 YSLEER. There are 17 residues in the CDR3. With V trimmed by 0 bases and J by 5 bases, 7 bases remained unmatched.

DNA of the CDR3: TGTGCCTGGGAGGGACAGGCAAAAAACTATGGCTACACCTTC. This translates into CAWEGQAKNYGYTF. The chain couples TRBV30 to TRBJ1-2; TRBD1 agrees at 8 bases. V was clipped by 5 bases and J by 2 bases; unmatched bases: 7. The length of the CDR3 is 14 residues. From germline, CDR1 is GTSNPN and CDR2 SVGIG (reference sequence).

CDR3: CASSPWGSYMNTEAFF. CDR3 bases: TGTGCCAGCAGCCCCTGGGGATCTTACATGAACACTGAAGCTTTCTTT. This sequence joins TRBV7-9 and TRBJ1-1; D is ambiguous. V was shortened by 5 bases and J by 0 bases, with 16 bases between the two germline ends. CDR3 length equals 16 residues. Per germline, CDR1 SEHNR and CDR2 FQNEAQ (reference sequence).

This clone has only a few counts. J is TRBJ2-7 and V is TRBV30; D is perhaps TRBD1 (6 bases). Trimming removed 3 bases from V and 5 bases from J, with 29 bases in between. CDR1 and CDR2 from the germline V gene are GTSNPN and SVGIG (reference sequence). The CDR3 length is 18 residues. CDR3 protein: CAWRSLMGSGTFTDEQYF. In nucleotides, the CDR3 is TGTGCCTGGAGATCCCTTATGGGGTCCGGGACATTCACCGACGAGCAGTACTTC.

The chain is built from TRBV6-5 and TRBJ2-3, with 10 bases matching TRBD1. The trim removed 10 bases at V and 2 bases at J, leaving 6 bases unmatched. The CDR3 has 14 amino acids. Germline V lookup: CDR1 MNHEY, CDR2 SVGAGI. The CDR3 protein is CATGTGVSTDTQYF. CDR3 DNA: TGTGCCACCGGGACAGGGGTGTCCACAGATACGCAGTATTTT.

The chain is built from TRBV29-1 and TRBJ2-2, with D hard to call. V lost 3 bases to trimming and J lost 3 bases, with 5 bases between them. In germline, CDR1 is SQVTM, CDR2 ANQGSEA. The CDR3 runs to 12 residues. The DNA for the CDR3 is TGCAGCGTTGAGCCGGACACCGGGGAGCTGTTTTTT. This encodes CSVEPDTGELFF.

The chain is built from TRBV7-6 and TRBJ2-5, with D tentatively TRBD1 (6 bases). Deletions cut 0 bases from V and 1 base from J, with 12 bases between. The CDR3 has 16 residues. The germline gives CDR1 SGHVS, CDR2 FNYEAQ. For the CDR3, the DNA is TGTGCCAGCAGCTTAGCGGTGGGGGCTACCCAAGAGACCCAGTACTTC. This encodes CASSLAVGATQETQYF. Full variable domain (remainder filled in from reference TRBV7-6 and TRBJ2-5): GAGVSQSPRYKVTKRGQDVALRCDPISGHVSLYWYRQALGQGPEFLTYFNYEAQQDKSGLPNDRFSAERPEGSISTLTIQRTEQRDSAMYRCASSLAVGATQETQYFGPGTRLLVL.

The chain combines TRBV7-9 with TRBJ2-1; unclear D gene. Germline V gene lookup returns CDR1 SEHNR and CDR2 FQNEAQ (reference sequence). V was pared by 4 bases and J by 3 bases, with 10 bases between. The length of the CDR3 is 14 residues. CDR3 sequence reads: CASSYSGVYNEQFF. The CDR3 nucleotides are TGTGCCAGCAGCTATAGTGGGGTCTACAATGAGCAGTTCTTC.

The chain has TRBV7-3 and TRBJ2-3; D possibly uses TRBD1 or TRBD2 (6 bases each). Trimming removed 5 bases at V and 4 bases at J, with 16 bases between. Germline V gene data show CDR1 as SGHTA and CDR2 as FQGTGA. The CDR3 extends over 15 amino acids. The CDR3 DNA sequence: TGTGCCAGCAGCCTCAGCGGAGGGGGACCAGATACGCAGTATTTT. It codes for CASSLSGGGPDTQYF.

This clone has only a few counts. The chain joins TRBV6-5 to TRBJ2-1, with 11 bases aligning to TRBD2. Losses at the gene ends were 5 bases for V and 4 bases for J; bases not matched to a gene: 4. CDR3 size: 15 residues. CDR1 and CDR2 from the germline V gene are MNHEY and SVGAGI. DNA for the CDR3: TGTGCCAGCAGTCCCACTAGCGGGGGTTACAATGAGCAGTTCTTC. Its protein product is CASSPTSGGYNEQFF.

This clone was observed a few times. The CDR3: CASSIQQGFEELFF. DNA for the CDR3: TGTGCCAGTAGTATACAGCAGGGGTTTGAGGAGCTGTTTTTT. This sequence joins TRBV19 and TRBJ2-2, with D possibly TRBD1 on 6 matching bases. The CDR3 is 14 amino acids. Germline values: CDR1 LNHDA, CDR2 SQIVND (reference sequence). Trimming shortened V by 2 bases and J by 10 bases, and 14 bases separated the two germline ends.

The chain uses TRBV19 and TRBJ1-1; no clear D gene. CDR1 is LNHDA, CDR2 SQIVND, per germline (reference sequence). The CDR3 covers 11 residues. V shed 6 bases and J shed 5 bases, with 7 bases lying between them. The CDR3 DNA reads TGTGCCAGTAGCGGCGGAACTGAAGCTTTCTTT. As protein: CASSGGTEAFF.

This rearrangement joins TRBV5-5 to TRBJ2-3; 13 nucleotides line up with TRBD2. Germline loops: CDR1 SGHKS, CDR2 YYEKEE (reference sequence). Trimming cost V 4 bases and J 6 bases; bases outside gene matches: 5. There are 15 residues in the CDR3. Written as DNA, the CDR3 is TGTGCCAGCAGCCAGACTAGCGGGGGGCTCGATACGCAGTATTTT. The encoded protein is CASSQTSGGLDTQYF.

The chain has TRBV29-1 and TRBJ1-2; D is ambiguous. Trimming shortened V by 6 bases and J by 4 bases, and 9 bases separated the two germline ends. In germline, CDR1 is SQVTM, CDR2 ANQGSEA. This CDR3 has 11 residues. The CDR3 DNA is TGCAGCGTCCCGCATCTCTATGGCTACACCTTC. This translates into CSVPHLYGYTF.

The chain carries TRBV27 and TRBJ1-2, with a tentative D call TRBD1 (6 bases). The CDR3 consists of 15 residues. Trimming cost V 6 bases and J 2 bases, with 16 bases left between them. Germline CDR1 and CDR2: MNHEY and SMNVEV (reference sequence). The CDR3 nucleotides are TGTGCCAGCAGCCTCTTAGGGGGGCAAAACTATGGCTACACCTTC. The encoded protein is CASSLLGGQNYGYTF.

The V call is TRBV6-5, the J call TRBJ1-1; the D is unclear. Trimming removed 0 bases from V and 0 bases from J, with 8 bases in between. The CDR3 loop spans 15 amino acids. Per germline, CDR1 MNHEY and CDR2 SVGAGI. CDR3 protein: CASSYSRSVNTEAFF. The CDR3 DNA is TGTGCCAGCAGTTACTCGAGGTCGGTGAACACTGAAGCTTTCTTT.

The chain recombines TRBV25-1 with TRBJ1-1; D is uncertain. Germline CDR1 is MGHDK and CDR2 is SYGVNS. Trimming left V 3 bases short and J 3 bases short, with 8 bases between. This CDR3 comprises 13 residues. The CDR3 DNA follows: TGTGCCAGCAGTGATGGTCACCACACTGAAGCTTTCTTT. Translation gives CASSDGHHTEAFF.

The chain employs TRBV4-1 and TRBJ2-7, with a possible D match to TRBD1 (7 bases). Trimming took off 0 bases at V and 2 bases at J, with 11 bases between the two ends. The CDR3 runs to 15 residues. Per the germline V gene, CDR1 is MGHRA and CDR2 is YSYEKL. The CDR3, as DNA: TGCGCCAGCAGCCAAGATCGGGGGACAGCCTACGAGCAGTACTTC. It is translated as CASSQDRGTAYEQYF.

The DNA for the CDR3 is TGTGCCAGCACTCAGGCCATCTCTGGAAACACCATATATTTT. This gives the protein CASTQAISGNTIYF. The chain employs TRBV19 and TRBJ1-3; no clear D gene. The germline V and J ends were trimmed by 9 bases and 0 bases, with 12 bases remaining between them. Per the germline V gene, CDR1 is LNHDA and CDR2 is SQIVND (reference sequence). This CDR3 has 14 residues.

The chain couples TRBV5-4 to TRBJ2-7; D is possibly TRBD1 (6 bases). The CDR3 is 12 residues long. The V end was cut by 4 bases, the J end by 5 bases, with 10 bases between. In germline, CDR1 is SGHNT, CDR2 YYREEE (reference sequence). The CDR3 is CASSITGNEQYF. CDR3 nucleotides: TGTGCCAGCAGCATAACAGGGAACGAGCAGTACTTC.

The chain joins TRBV9 to TRBJ2-4; maybe TRBD1 (6 bases). The V and J ends lost 3 bases and 7 bases respectively, with 8 bases between them. The CDR3 runs to 12 residues. The germline gives CDR1 SGDLS, CDR2 YYNGEE. CDR3 protein: CASSGGHNIQYF. DNA for the CDR3: TGTGCCAGCAGCGGGGGGCACAACATTCAGTACTTC.